The present entry profiles one TCR beta chain with its context. Its antigen is unknown. This sample stems from a study of shared clonotypes between healthy human individuals. Study in general: Each donor had three CD4 naive, three CD4 memory, two CD8 naive and one CD8 memory plate. Broader study findings: Across subsets, estimated richness was generally greater for naive than for memory populations.

Sorted-subset replicate PCRs used roughly 210 ng of genomic DNA. This amount corresponded to tens of thousands of T cell genomes. Measured with immunoSEQ multiplex PCR; TCRdb has only the in-frame clones, and not every one. In the table there are fewer than 2.5 million clones, approximately 94% of which are singletons. The V gene end was trimmed by 0 bases and the J gene end by 6 bases; junction bases not matched to a gene: 7. The CDR3 spans 16 residues. The germline V gene encodes CDR1 SGHRS and CDR2 YFSETQ. The receptor was isolated from a man between 18 and 29 years old in good health. Some clones in this sample may be carry-over from other donors' samples. The sample consisted of naive CD4+ T cells from PBMCs. Subset given: CD45RA+ positively selected. This rearrangement joins TRBV5-1 to TRBJ2-3; 10 bases line up with TRBD1. CDR3 sequence reads: CASSLAETGGVDTQYF. In DNA, the CDR3 is TGCGCCAGCAGCTTGGCCGAGACAGGGGGCGTCGATACGCAGTATTTT.